The entry that follows covers one T cell receptor beta chain sequence. No antigen is known for it. Base qualities are not provided; no much larger clone lies one nucleotide away. The data stem from a study of control samples from healthy donors and cancer patients (dated by TCRdb to 2018 to 2020). The junction shows trimming of 2 bases on V and 6 bases on J, and the gene matches do not reach 9 bases of it. Via the germline V gene, CDR1 is SGHAT and CDR2 FQNNGV. Including cysteine and phenylalanine, the CDR3 has 16 amino acids. Only the CDR3 DNA stays, 48 bases, in frame from base 1. Libraries were built with the immunoSEQ multiplex PCR assay. Sourced from immuneACCESS, this table was stored by TCRdb with only in-frame sequences that have V and J called. A share of the clones is absent; for the studies checked, an unresolved V gene accounts for under half, and the remainder has no known explanation. This sample lists 82,000 or so clones; around 94% were detected once. The ten biggest clones cover around 5% of the sample.

The sample taken for sequencing was blood. The receptor's source is a woman aged 18-35 years in good health. The rearranged segments are TRBV11-2 and TRBJ2-2; 7 bases in the junction line up with TRBD1. The DNA sequence follows: TGTGCCAGCAGCTTACAACAGGGGCGTCACGCCGGGGAGCTGTTTTTT. This translates into CASSLQQGRHAGELFF.